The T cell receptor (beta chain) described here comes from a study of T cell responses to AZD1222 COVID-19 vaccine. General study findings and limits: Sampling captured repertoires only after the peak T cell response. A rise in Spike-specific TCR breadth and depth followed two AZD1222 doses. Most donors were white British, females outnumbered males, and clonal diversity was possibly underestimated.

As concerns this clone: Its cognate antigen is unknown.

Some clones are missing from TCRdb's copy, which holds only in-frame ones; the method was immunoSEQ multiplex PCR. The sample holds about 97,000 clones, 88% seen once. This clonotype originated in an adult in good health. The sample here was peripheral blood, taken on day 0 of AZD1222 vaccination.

Here the CDR3 reads CASQKGILAEQYF. The CDR3 DNA reads TGTGCCAGCCAGAAAGGGATCCTCGCCGAGCAGTACTTC. V usage is TRBV28 and J usage is TRBJ2-7, with D hard to call. This CDR3 region has 13 residues. The germline gives CDR1 MDHEN, CDR2 SYDVKM. V lost 8 bases to trimming and J lost 6 bases, with 17 bases between them.